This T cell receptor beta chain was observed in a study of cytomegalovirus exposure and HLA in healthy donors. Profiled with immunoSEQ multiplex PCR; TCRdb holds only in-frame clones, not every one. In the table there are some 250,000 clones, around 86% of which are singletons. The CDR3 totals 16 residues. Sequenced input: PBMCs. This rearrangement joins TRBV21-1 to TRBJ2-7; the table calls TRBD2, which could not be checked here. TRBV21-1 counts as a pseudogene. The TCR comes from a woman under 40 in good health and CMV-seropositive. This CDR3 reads CASSKAQREGYYEQYF. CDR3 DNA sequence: TGTGCCAGCAGCAAAGCGCAACGGGAGGGTTACTACGAGCAGTACTTC.